A single sample is the source of the 30 T cell receptor beta chains below, sequenced in a study of blood T cells in healthy people across ages. The second PCR ran 7 to 11 cycles with a sample-barcoded 5' primer and J-beta primers. TCRdb itself ran the 5' RACE reads through MiXCR, one entry per CDR3 protein. The table lists fewer than 750,000 distinct CDR3 sequences, over 40% of them singletons, with approximately 13% in the top ten. The sequenced sample consisted of blood. Source of these receptors: a woman of 80 years or more in good health.

The sample holds many counts of this clonotype. The chain employs TRBV7-9 and TRBJ1-1, with a possible D match to TRBD1 (5 bases). V was cut by 1 base and J by 6 bases, with 12 bases left in between. This CDR3 comprises 14 residues. Germline loops: CDR1 SEHNR, CDR2 FQNEAQ (reference sequence). The CDR3 sequence: CASSLEVWGSEAFF. The CDR3 nucleotides read TGTGCCAGCAGCTTAGAGGTATGGGGGTCTGAAGCTTTCTTT.

This clonotype was detected once. An end of the junction differs from the germline gene, which may be a read error. The chain combines TRBV2 with TRBJ2-2, with a possible D match to TRBD1 (7 bases). The CDR3 runs 12 residues. Germline V gene sequence: CDR1 SNHLY, CDR2 FYNNEI. CDR3 coding DNA: TGTGCCAGCATTGAGGGGGCCGGGGGGCTGTTTTTT. It specifies CASIEGAGGLFF.

V usage is TRBV7-9 and J usage is TRBJ1-5; D call uncertain. The CDR3 consists of 15 residues. Germline values: CDR1 SEHNR, CDR2 FQNEAQ (reference sequence). V was clipped by 5 bases and J by 1 base, with 12 bases between them. The CDR3 nucleotides read TGTGCCAGCAGCCTCGGGAGATGGAGCAATCAGCCCCAGCATTTT. It specifies CASSLGRWSNQPQHF.

A few counts support this clonotype. V is TRBV29-1 and J is TRBJ2-2; D may be TRBD2 (6 bases). The CDR3 extends over 13 amino acids. CDR1 and CDR2 (germline): SQVTM, ANQGSEA. V lost 4 bases, J lost 2 bases, and 8 bases lay in between. CDR3 in DNA: TGCAGCGTTGGCGGGGCAAACACCGGGGAGCTGTTTTTT. It specifies CSVGGANTGELFF.

This clonotype has a count of ten or more. The CDR3 loop is CASSFGQGASTGELFF. CDR3 nucleotides: TGCGCCAGCAGCTTTGGGCAGGGGGCGTCCACCGGGGAGCTGTTTTTT. This chain links TRBV5-1 with TRBJ2-2; TRBD1 matches 8 bases. V dropped 2 bases and J dropped 4; count of bases not matched to a gene: 7. The V gene's germline CDR1 is SGHRS and CDR2 YFSETQ. The CDR3 consists of 16 residues.

With regard to this clonotype: A clone one base away is much larger, so this may be a read error. CDR3 in DNA: TGTGCCAGCAGAGCCTCGAGAATCAACACAGATACGCAGTATTTT. It encodes CASRASRINTDTQYF. The J gene is TRBJ2-3, the V gene TRBV12-3 or TRBV12-4; D is undetermined. The CDR3 consists of 15 residues. Trimming took off 6 bases at V and 2 bases at J, with 15 bases between the two ends.

This rearrangement joins TRBV12-3 or TRBV12-4 to TRBJ2-3, with D unclear. This CDR3 comprises 14 residues. Trimming removed 6 bases from V and 0 bases from J, with 10 bases in between. The CDR3 nucleotides are TGTGCCAGCAGAAGGGAAGTGAGCACAGATACGCAGTATTTT. Translating it yields CASRREVSTDTQYF.

This clonotype was recorded at least ten times. The rearrangement uses TRBV5-1 and TRBJ1-2; 7 nucleotides line up with TRBD1. The germline V gene has CDR1 SGHRS and CDR2 YFSETQ. The CDR3 is 13 amino acids. The V and J ends lost 2 bases and 7 bases, in that order; junction bases with no gene match: 5. CDR3 in DNA: TGCGCCAGCAGCTTACAAGGGGACAGTGGCTACACCTTC. Translating gives CASSLQGDSGYTF.

V and J are TRBV12-3 or TRBV12-4 and TRBJ1-5; the D is unclear. The ends were cut back, 7 bases at V and 1 base at J, with 8 bases in the middle. This CDR3 comprises 13 residues. The CDR3 is CASTPRSNQPQHF. The CDR3 nucleotides are TGTGCCAGCACCCCGAGGAGCAATCAGCCCCAGCATTTT.

The rearrangement joins TRBV12-3 or TRBV12-4 to TRBJ2-1, with TRBD1 matching 7 bases. The trim removed 7 bases at V and 7 bases at J, leaving 7 bases unmatched. This CDR3 contains 13 residues. The DNA for the CDR3 is TGTGCCAGCACCATAGGGACAGAGAATGAGCAGTTCTTC. It yields the protein CASTIGTENEQFF.

The gene calls are TRBV12-3 or TRBV12-4 and TRBJ2-3, with 8 bases lining up with TRBD2. The CDR3 covers 16 residues. V shed 5 bases, J shed 6 bases, and the junction held 13 bases outside the gene matches. DNA for the CDR3: TGTGCCAGCAGTCTGCTGGGACTAGTGGGAAAGGATACGCAGTATTTT. Amino acids: CASSLLGLVGKDTQYF.

This clonotype was observed many times. The rearrangement links TRBV7-3 to TRBJ2-1; 8 positions agree with TRBD2. CDR3 length: 13 residues. The V and J ends lost 9 bases and 6 bases, in that order; junction bases with no gene match: 7. Germline V gives CDR1 SGHTA, CDR2 FQGTGA. DNA of the CDR3: TGTGCCAGTAAAATAGCGGGGAGCAATGAGCAGTTCTTC. Its translation is CASKIAGSNEQFF.

This clonotype was recorded once. The rearrangement links TRBV7-8 to TRBJ2-3; D possibly corresponds to TRBD2 (6 bases). CDR3 length: 15 amino acids. The germline CDR1 and CDR2 sequences are SGHVS and FQNEAQ. Trimming took off 0 bases at V and 6 bases at J, with 13 bases between the two ends. CDR3 residues: CASSLAGLHGDTQYF. CDR3 nucleotide sequence: TGTGCCAGCAGCTTAGCGGGACTCCATGGCGATACGCAGTATTTT.

The chain combines TRBV20-1 with TRBJ2-2, with D possibly TRBD1 on 6 matching bases. V lost 5 bases to trimming and J lost 1 base, with 11 bases between them. Germline CDR1 and CDR2: DFQATT and SNEGSKA (reference sequence). The length of the CDR3 is 14 residues. In DNA form, the CDR3 reads TGCAGTGCTGGGGACACACTGAACACCGGGGAGCTGTTTTTT. Protein sequence: CSAGDTLNTGELFF.

As to this clonotype: A much larger clone sits a single nucleotide away, making a read error possible. The CDR3 reads CSAVRAVTYEQYF. The CDR3 DNA reads as TGCAGTGCAGTACGAGCGGTAACCTACGAGCAGTACTTC. This chain joins TRBV20-1 and TRBJ2-7, with D possibly TRBD2 on 5 matching bases. The germline V gene has CDR1 DFQATT and CDR2 SNEGSKA (reference sequence). The ends were cut back, 6 bases at V and 2 bases at J, with 14 bases in the middle. There are 13 residues in the CDR3.

The chain employs TRBV21-1 and TRBJ2-1; the table's D call, TRBD1, has no DNA check behind it. TRBV21-1 is described as a pseudogene. CDR3 length: 18 residues. CDR3 nucleotide sequence: TGTGCCTTAAGGGCCGGGACAGGGTTTCTCCCCTCCTACAATGAGCAGTTCTTC. Its protein product is CALRAGTGFLPSYNEQFF.

This clonotype was counted many times. The CDR3 bases are TGTGCCAGCAGCGCCCACCTGGTTACTAGCGGGGGTGACATTCAGTACTTC. Encoded protein: CASSAHLVTSGGDIQYF. V and J are TRBV11-1 and TRBJ2-4; TRBD2 aligns across 11 bases. The V and J ends lost 5 bases and 8 bases, in that order; junction bases with no gene match: 14. CDR1 is SGHAT, CDR2 FQDESV, per germline (reference sequence). CDR3 length equals 17 residues. Using reference TRBV11-1 and TRBJ2-4 for the parts outside the CDR3, the full variable domain is EAEVAQSPRYKITEKSQAVAFWCDPISGHATLYWYRQILGQGPELLVQFQDESVVDDSQLPKDRFSAERLKGVDSTLKIQPAELGDSAMYLCASSAHLVTSGGDIQYFGAGTRLSVL.

This clonotype was found many times. The chain joins TRBV27 to TRBJ2-3; D remains ambiguous. V was shortened by 5 bases and J by 6 bases, with 15 bases between the two germline ends. Looked up from germline, CDR1 is MNHEY and CDR2 is SMNVEV (reference sequence). CDR3 length equals 14 residues. CDR3 in DNA: TGTGCCAGCAGTCTAAACTCTTACCGCGATACGCAGTATTTT. Protein: CASSLNSYRDTQYF.

This clonotype was seen once. The rearrangement joins TRBV9 to TRBJ2-1; 11 bases are a match to TRBD1. The germline CDR1 and CDR2 sequences are SGDLS and YYNGEE. Germline trimming cut 0 bases from V and 10 bases from J; bases unmatched to any gene: 9. The CDR3 is 16 amino acids. The CDR3 spells CASSVGGQGVVKEQFF. The DNA of the CDR3 is TGTGCCAGCAGCGTAGGGGGACAGGGGGTTGTTAAGGAGCAGTTCTTC.

A word on this clonotype: Compared with germline, one end of the junction differs, possibly owing to a read error. The chain joins TRBV27 to TRBJ1-1; D uncertain. The germline V gene has CDR1 MNHEY and CDR2 SMNVEV (reference sequence). CDR3 length: 13 residues. CDR3 loop: CASSVSVDTEAFF. Here the CDR3 DNA reads TGTGCCAGCAGTGTATCGGTGGACACTGAAGCTTTCTTT.

This sequence joins TRBV12-3 or TRBV12-4 and TRBJ2-2, with 9 bases lining up with TRBD2. The junction had 5 bases not matched to a gene; V was cut back by 5 bases and J by 4 bases. The CDR3 sequence is 15 residues long. The chain's CDR3 is CASSNSGGFTGELFF. CDR3 nucleotides: TGTGCCAGCAGTAATAGCGGGGGCTTCACCGGGGAGCTGTTTTTT.

This clonotype was picked up many times. The chain couples TRBV12-5 to TRBJ2-5; 15 bases align to TRBD2. The CDR3 is made up of 15 amino acids. V was pared by 6 bases and J by 4 bases, with 3 bases of the junction left unmatched. The germline gives CDR1 LGHNT, CDR2 FRNRAP. CDR3 residues: CASGWGLAGGETQYF. The CDR3 DNA is TGTGCTAGTGGATGGGGACTAGCGGGGGGAGAGACCCAGTACTTC. Together with reference TRBV12-5 and TRBJ2-5, the CDR3 gives the full variable domain: DARVTQTPRHKVTEMGQEVTMRCQPILGHNTVFWYRQTMMQGLELLAYFRNRAPLDDSGMPKDRFSAEMPDATLATLKIQPSEPRDSAVYFCASGWGLAGGETQYFGPGTRLLVL.

This clonotype has at least ten counts. The chain carries TRBV5-1 and TRBJ2-1; 7 bases align to TRBD2. The CDR3 is 16 residues long. CDR1 SGHRS and CDR2 YFSETQ come from the germline V gene. V shed 4 bases, J shed 0 bases, and the junction held 7 bases outside the gene matches. The CDR3 coding sequence is TGCGCCAGCAGCCAGAGGGGAGGGAGCTCCTACAATGAGCAGTTCTTC. Translating gives CASSQRGGSSYNEQFF.

The rearrangement uses TRBV12-3 or TRBV12-4 and TRBJ1-1; D call uncertain. The CDR3 totals 15 residues. Trimming left V 5 bases short and J 2 bases short, with 15 bases between. CDR3 sequence (DNA): TGTGCCAGCAGTCCATGGACCGAGGATAACACTGAAGCTTTCTTT. It specifies CASSPWTEDNTEAFF.

This chain uses TRBV7-2 with TRBJ2-3; TRBD2 matches at 7 bases. The CDR3 extends over 15 amino acids. V trimming: 4 bases; J trimming: 4 bases; junction bases outside the gene matches: 8. Germline-derived CDR1 and CDR2 are SGHTA and FQGNSA. The CDR3 bases are TGTGCCAGCAGCTGGCTAGCGGCACTCGCAGATACGCAGTATTTT. Amino acid sequence: CASSWLAALADTQYF.

This clonotype was seen a few times. The chain has TRBV7-2 and TRBJ1-2; 7 nucleotides match TRBD1. This CDR3 has 14 amino acids. V shed 2 bases, J shed 3 bases, and the junction held 3 bases outside the gene matches. In germline, CDR1 is SGHTA, CDR2 FQGNSA. This chain's CDR3 is CASSLTQGDYGYTF. The CDR3, as DNA: TGTGCCAGCAGCTTAACCCAGGGGGACTATGGCTACACCTTC.

This clonotype was counted only a few times. The rearrangement uses TRBV6-6 and TRBJ1-5; the D is unclear. The CDR3 consists of 14 residues. Germline V gene lookup returns CDR1 MNHNY and CDR2 SVGAGI (reference sequence). Between the trimmed V and J ends, which lost 5 bases and 3 bases, there was a span of 11 bases. In DNA form, the CDR3 reads TGTGCCAGCAGTCTTTCAGGAGACAATCAGCCCCAGCATTTT. Its protein is CASSLSGDNQPQHF.

This clonotype was seen more than once but under ten times. The chain combines TRBV19 with TRBJ2-1, with 7 bases that match TRBD2. The V gene's germline CDR1 is LNHDA and CDR2 SQIVND (reference sequence). The junction had 7 bases not matched to a gene; V was cut back by 1 base and J by 4 bases. The CDR3 is 16 amino acids. The CDR3 protein is CASSIGGSGGYNEQFF. The CDR3 DNA is TGTGCCAGTAGTATAGGGGGCTCGGGGGGTTACAATGAGCAGTTCTTC.

The chain is built from TRBV21-1 and TRBJ2-7; the D call in the table, TRBD2, was not verified against the DNA. TRBV21-1 is tagged as a pseudogene. This CDR3 has 13 residues. CDR3 coding DNA: TGTGCCAGCAGCAAGGAGGGGAACTACGAGCAGTACTTC. It translates to CASSKEGNYEQYF.

The chain links TRBV2 to TRBJ2-7, with a weak D call TRBD1 (5 bases). The germline gives CDR1 SNHLY, CDR2 FYNNEI. The CDR3 has 13 amino acids. V lost 2 bases, J lost 7 bases, and 12 bases lay in between. DNA for the CDR3: TGTGCCAGCAGTGAATGGGCAGGGAATGAGCAGTACTTC. It is translated as CASSEWAGNEQYF.